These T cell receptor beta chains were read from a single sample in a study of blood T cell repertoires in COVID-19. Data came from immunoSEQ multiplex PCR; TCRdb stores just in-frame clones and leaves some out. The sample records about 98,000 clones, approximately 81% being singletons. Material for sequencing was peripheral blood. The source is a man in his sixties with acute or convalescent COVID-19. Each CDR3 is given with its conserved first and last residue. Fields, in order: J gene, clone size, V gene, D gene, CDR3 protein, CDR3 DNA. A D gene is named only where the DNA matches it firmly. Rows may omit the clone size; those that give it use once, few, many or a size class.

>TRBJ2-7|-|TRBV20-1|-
CSARFVDEQYF
TGCAGTGCTAGGTTCGTCGACGAGCAGTACTTC
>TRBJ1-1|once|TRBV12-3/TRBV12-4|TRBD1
CASSWRGQGEAFF
TGTGCCAGCAGTTGGAGGGGGCAGGGTGAAGCTTTCTTT
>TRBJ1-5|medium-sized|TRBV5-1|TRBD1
CASSLGQGQGQPQHF
TGCGCCAGCAGCTTGGGACAGGGGCAAGGACAGCCCCAGCATTTT
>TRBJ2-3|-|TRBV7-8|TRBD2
CASSRRELSSTQYF
TGTGCCAGCAGCCGGCGGGAGCTGTCGAGTACGCAGTATTTT
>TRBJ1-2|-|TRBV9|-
CASSAWTAANYGYTF
TGTGCCAGCAGCGCCTGGACAGCAGCAAACTATGGCTACACCTTC
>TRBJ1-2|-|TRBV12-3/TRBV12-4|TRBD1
CASSITTGIGYTF
TGTGCCAGCAGTATCACGACAGGGATTGGCTACACCTTC
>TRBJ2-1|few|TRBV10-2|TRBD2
CASQPLTSGNRFYNEQFF
TGCGCCAGCCAACCCCTGACTAGCGGGAATCGGTTTTACAATGAGCAGTTCTTC
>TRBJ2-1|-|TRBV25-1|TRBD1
CASSDAYRGIEVDEQFF
TGTGCCAGCAGTGACGCGTACAGGGGAATTGAGGTCGATGAGCAGTTCTTC
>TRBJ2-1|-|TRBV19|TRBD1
CASKEAGGYNEQFF
TGTGCCAGTAAAGAGGCAGGGGGATACAATGAGCAGTTCTTC
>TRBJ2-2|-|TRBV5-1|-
CASSPDSALPNTGELFF
TGCGCCAGCAGTCCGGACAGTGCGCTCCCGAACACCGGGGAGCTGTTTTTT
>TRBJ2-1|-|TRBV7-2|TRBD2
CASSLAGTSGNNEQFF
TGTGCCAGCAGCTTAGCTGGGACTAGCGGCAACAATGAGCAGTTCTTC
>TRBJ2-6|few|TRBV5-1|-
CASSLSAGANVLTF
TGCGCCAGCAGCTTGAGCGCTGGGGCCAACGTCCTGACTTTC
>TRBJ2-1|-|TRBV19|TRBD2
CASSLRLAGGPGNEQFF
TGTGCCAGTAGTTTAAGGCTAGCGGGAGGGCCAGGTAATGAGCAGTTCTTC
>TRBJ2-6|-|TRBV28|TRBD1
CASSLNRGTGANVLTF
TGTGCCAGCAGTTTAAACAGGGGAACGGGGGCCAACGTCCTGACTTTC
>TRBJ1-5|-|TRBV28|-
CASSFLWGQGNQPQHF
TGTGCCAGCAGTTTCCTATGGGGGCAGGGCAATCAGCCCCAGCATTTT
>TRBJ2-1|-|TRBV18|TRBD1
CASSIHIDRVDEQFF
TGTGCCAGCTCCATACACATAGACAGGGTTGATGAGCAGTTCTTC
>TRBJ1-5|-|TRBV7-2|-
CASSLAGSTHQPQHF
TGTGCCAGCAGCTTAGCTGGGTCGACTCATCAGCCCCAGCATTTT
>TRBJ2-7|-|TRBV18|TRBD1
CASSIAGTADYEQYF
TGTGCCAGCTCTATCGCCGGGACAGCAGACTACGAGCAGTACTTC
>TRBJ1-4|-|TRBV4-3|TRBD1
CASSHTGGGEEKLFF
TGCGCCAGCAGCCATACAGGGGGCGGAGAAGAAAAACTGTTTTTT
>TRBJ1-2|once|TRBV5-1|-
CASSFSGAAYGYTF
TGCGCCAGCAGCTTCTCAGGGGCGGCCTATGGCTACACCTTC
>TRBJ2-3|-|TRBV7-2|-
CASSPIASGGVGDTQYF
TGTGCCAGCAGCCCTATAGCATCCGGCGGGGTCGGGGATACGCAGTATTTT
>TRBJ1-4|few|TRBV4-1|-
CASSQGTVATNEKLFF
TGCGCCAGCAGCCAAGGGACAGTTGCAACTAATGAAAAACTGTTTTTT
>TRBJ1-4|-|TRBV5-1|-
CASSFRENSGEKLFF
TGCGCCAGCAGCTTCCGGGAGAACTCGGGGGAAAAACTGTTTTTT
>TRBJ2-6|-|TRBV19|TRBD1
CASSRDRGASGANVLTF
TGTGCCAGTAGCCGGGACAGGGGGGCATCTGGGGCCAACGTCCTGACTTTC
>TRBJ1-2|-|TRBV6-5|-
CASSRVAGAPGYTF
TGTGCCAGCAGCCGGGTGGCGGGGGCGCCGGGCTACACCTTC
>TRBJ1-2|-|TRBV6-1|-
CASSELGRVRYGYTF
TGTGCCAGCAGTGAATTGGGGAGGGTTCGCTATGGCTACACCTTC
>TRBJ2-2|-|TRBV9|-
CASSDPPAGTGELFF
TGTGCCAGCAGCGATCCCCCCGCGGGCACCGGGGAGCTGTTTTTT
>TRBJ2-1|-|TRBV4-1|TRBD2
CASTRRPGIQRGVYNEQFF
TGCGCCAGCACCCGCCGTCCAGGGATCCAGCGGGGGGTCTACAATGAGCAGTTCTTC
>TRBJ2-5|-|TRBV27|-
CASSFVDNQETQYF
TGTGCCAGCAGTTTTGTGGACAACCAAGAGACCCAGTACTTC
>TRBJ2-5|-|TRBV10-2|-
CASSESLGARKTQYF
TGCGCCAGCAGTGAGTCTTTGGGGGCGAGAAAGACCCAGTACTTC
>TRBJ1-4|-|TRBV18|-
CASSPTGGDYEKLFF
TGTGCCAGCTCCCCGACGGGCGGGGATTACGAAAAACTGTTTTTT
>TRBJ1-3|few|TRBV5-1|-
CASSLVARGASGNTIYF
TGCGCCAGCAGCTTGGTTGCCCGGGGGGCGTCGGGAAACACCATATATTTT
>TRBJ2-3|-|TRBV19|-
CASSRPGEYTQYF
TGTGCCAGTAGCAGACCGGGGGAATATACGCAGTATTTT
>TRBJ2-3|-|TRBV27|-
CASSLRGDTQYF
TGTGCCAGCAGTCTACGGGGGGATACGCAGTATTTT
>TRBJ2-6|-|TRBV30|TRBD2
CAWSVVTGGTGANVLTF
TGTGCCTGGAGTGTAGTCACGGGAGGGACTGGGGCCAACGTCCTGACTTTC
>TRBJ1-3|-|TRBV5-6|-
CASSLQDYSGNTIYF
TGTGCCAGCAGCCTTCAGGACTACTCTGGAAACACCATATATTTT
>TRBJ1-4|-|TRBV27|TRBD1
CASSNEQGNEKLFF
TGTGCCAGCAGTAACGAACAGGGGAACGAAAAACTGTTTTTT